The TCR beta chain described here comes from a study of technical replicates of blood from a handful of donors. Clones were read by immunoSEQ multiplex PCR, and TCRdb kept only the in-frame ones, dropping some. The sample records approximately 80,000 clones, around 89% being singletons. Germline V gene sequence: CDR1 SEHNR, CDR2 FQNEAQ (reference sequence). Trimming left V 1 base short and J 6 bases short, with 10 bases between. The CDR3 consists of 14 residues. The chain links TRBV7-9 to TRBJ1-5, with a possible D match to TRBD1 (6 bases). The source of this sequence is a human donor in good health. Sequences were obtained from T cells isolated from PBMCs. The CDR3 protein is CASSLGTVVQPQHF. CDR3 nucleotides: TGTGCCAGCAGCTTAGGGACAGTTGTTCAGCCCCAGCATTTT.